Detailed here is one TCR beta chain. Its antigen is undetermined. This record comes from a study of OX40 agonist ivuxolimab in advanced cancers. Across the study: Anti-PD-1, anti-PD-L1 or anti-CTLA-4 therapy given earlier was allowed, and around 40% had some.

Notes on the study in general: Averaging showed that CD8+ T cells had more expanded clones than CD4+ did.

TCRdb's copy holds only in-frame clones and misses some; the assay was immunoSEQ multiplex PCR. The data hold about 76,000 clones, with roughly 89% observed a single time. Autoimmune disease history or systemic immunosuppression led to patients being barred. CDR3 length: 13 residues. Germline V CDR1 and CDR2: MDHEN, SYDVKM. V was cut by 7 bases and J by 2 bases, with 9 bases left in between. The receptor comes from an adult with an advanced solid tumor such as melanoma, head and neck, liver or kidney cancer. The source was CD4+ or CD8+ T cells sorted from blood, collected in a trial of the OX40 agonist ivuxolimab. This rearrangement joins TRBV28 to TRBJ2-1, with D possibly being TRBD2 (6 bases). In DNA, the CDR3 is TGTGCCAGCACGACGGGGGCCTACAATGAGCAGTTCTTC. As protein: CASTTGAYNEQFF.